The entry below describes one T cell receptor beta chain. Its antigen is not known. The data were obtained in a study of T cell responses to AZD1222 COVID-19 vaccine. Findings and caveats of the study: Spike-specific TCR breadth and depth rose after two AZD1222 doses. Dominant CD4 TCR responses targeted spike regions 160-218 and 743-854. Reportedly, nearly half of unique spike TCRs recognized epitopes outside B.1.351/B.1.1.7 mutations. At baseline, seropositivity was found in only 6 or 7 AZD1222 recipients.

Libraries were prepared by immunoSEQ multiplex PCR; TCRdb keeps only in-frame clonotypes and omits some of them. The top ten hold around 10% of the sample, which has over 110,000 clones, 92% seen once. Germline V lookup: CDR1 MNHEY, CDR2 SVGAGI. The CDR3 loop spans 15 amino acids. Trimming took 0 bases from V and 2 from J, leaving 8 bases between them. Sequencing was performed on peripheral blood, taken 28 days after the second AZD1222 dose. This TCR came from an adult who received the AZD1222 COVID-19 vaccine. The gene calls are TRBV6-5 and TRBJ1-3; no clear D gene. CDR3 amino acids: CASSYSTGTGNTIYF. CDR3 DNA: TGTGCCAGCAGTTACTCGACGGGGACTGGAAACACCATATATTTT.